The rows below give T cell receptor beta chains drawn from one sample of a study of CD8 T cells in ankylosing spondylitis. Each CDR3 protein gets one entry after TCRdb re-called the 5' RACE reads with MiXCR. The table lists hundreds of thousands of distinct CDR3 sequences, roughly a quarter of them singletons. The specimen sequenced was blood, either unsorted or a sorted T cell fraction (not recorded which). The receptors come from a male donor with ankylosing spondylitis. The conserved cysteine and the conserved F or W are not part of the CDR3 here.

v_gene	j_gene	CDR3aa
TRBV12-3/TRBV12-4	TRBJ2-5	ASRADREETQY
TRBV20-1	TRBJ2-1	SARAGTSYNNEQF
TRBV20-1	TRBJ2-3	SALPSGFTSTDTQY
TRBV4-1	TRBJ2-2	ASSQDRGTSGRANTGELF
TRBV3-1	TRBJ1-2	ASSKDAGGGYT
TRBV7-2	TRBJ1-2	ASSRPLTLNYGYT
TRBV3-1	TRBJ2-1	ASSLTSGSGDEQF
TRBV7-9	TRBJ2-1	ASSPRAQVSNEQF
TRBV12-3/TRBV12-4	TRBJ2-2	ASRDRGRSGELF
TRBV12-3/TRBV12-4	TRBJ2-1	ASAEYNEQF
TRBV30	TRBJ2-2	AWSVQREGGELF
TRBV11-2	TRBJ2-7	ASSLVRSNEQY
TRBV18	TRBJ2-4	ASSPLRDSQY
TRBV5-6	TRBJ2-1	ASSSIRTSSLNEQF
TRBV6-2/TRBV6-3	TRBJ2-1	ASRGTSHNEQF
TRBV29-1	TRBJ1-4	SAKEGSRTNEKLF
TRBV3-1	TRBJ2-5	ASSQLRGPQETQY
TRBV24-1	TRBJ2-1	ATSAKTGAGNEQF
TRBV12-3/TRBV12-4	TRBJ2-1	ASSLRIGTLTSYNEQF
TRBV6-1	TRBJ1-2	ASSPRQVGNGYT
TRBV3-1	TRBJ2-2	ASSQPTGGANTGELF
TRBV4-1	TRBJ2-7	ASSQNRDVSYEQY